This T cell receptor beta chain was sequenced in a study of T cells in Graves' hyperthyroidism and ophthalmopathy. The table lists this clonotype with many counts. Its antigen remains unknown. Study-level points and caveats: Expanded thyroid clonotypes (above 0.001) were mostly also found in blood.

The authors deemed Graves' hyperthyroidism stable absent ophthalmopathy progression within 18 months. Subjects aged 18 to 65 presented with newly diagnosed hyperthyroidism of less than 2 months' duration. Germline V gene sequence: CDR1 SGHAT, CDR2 FQNNGV. CDR3 length: 14 amino acids. V trimming: 5 bases; J trimming: 7 bases; junction bases outside the gene matches: 5. TCR beta CDR3 region amplification was performed from RNA transcripts. HTBI primers were the set used in a first-round RT-PCR of the TCR CDR3. TCRdb re-derived calls from the multiplex PCR reads in MiXCR, one entry per CDR3 protein. The data contain fewer than 600,000 distinct CDR3 sequences, about an eighth of them singletons.

Sample: blood. The TCR was taken from a woman aged 18-29 years with Graves' hyperthyroidism. The V and J genes are TRBV11-2 and TRBJ1-1, with 12 bases lining up with TRBD1. CDR3 residues: CASSRGQGASEAFF. DNA of the CDR3: TGTGCCAGCAGCAGGGGACAGGGGGCAAGTGAAGCTTTCTTT.